These 6 T cell receptor beta chains came from one sample sequenced in a study of blood T cells in healthy people across ages. Through a sample-barcoded 5' primer and a J-beta primer mix, a second PCR was run for roughly 7 to 12 cycles. TCRdb fed the 5' RACE reads into MiXCR, producing one record per CDR3 protein. Of 1,800,000 or so distinct CDR3 sequences listed, roughly 43% are singletons. The sequenced sample consisted of blood. These receptor sequences come from a human donor in good health.

The V gene is TRBV29-1, the J gene TRBJ2-1; D gene uncertain. Germline CDR1 SQVTM, CDR2 ANQGSEA. Trimming stripped 5 bases from V and 5 bases from J, with 25 bases between. The CDR3 has 17 amino acids. CDR3 loop: CSVLVRTLIVDHNEQFF. The CDR3 coding sequence is TGCAGCGTTCTCGTACGTACTCTTATTGTGGATCACAATGAGCAGTTCTTC.

This chain joins TRBV7-2 and TRBJ2-4; 10 bases fit TRBD2. The J call may be wrong; the DNA end is better matched by TRBJ2-7. CDR1 and CDR2 from the germline V gene are SGHTA and FQGNSA. This CDR3 is 14 amino acids long. The CDR3 region is CASSSGLAVVEQYF. The CDR3 DNA sequence: TGTGCCAGCAGCTCAGGACTAGCGGTCGTCGAGCAGTACTTC.

This clonotype was counted once. J is TRBJ2-3 and V is TRBV6-5; D assignment may be TRBD1 or TRBD2 (5 bases each). V lost 0 bases and J 7 bases, leaving 8 bases between the germline ends. There are 13 residues in the CDR3. Germline loops: CDR1 MNHEY, CDR2 SVGAGI. The CDR3 bases are TGTGCCAGCAGTTACTCGAGGGGAAATACGCAGTATTTT. Its protein is CASSYSRGNTQYF.

Only a few counts were recorded for this clonotype. J is TRBJ2-1 and V is TRBV29-1; D is undetermined. The CDR3 is 16 residues long. V was pared by 0 bases and J by 0 bases, with 12 bases between. Germline CDR1 SQVTM, CDR2 ANQGSEA. CDR3 in amino acids: CSVEDVARHSYNEQFF. The DNA of the CDR3 is TGCAGCGTTGAAGATGTGGCTCGGCACTCCTACAATGAGCAGTTCTTC.

This clonotype was detected only a few times. The chain links TRBV4-1 to TRBJ2-3; possible D gene TRBD1, 6 bases. The V end lost 5 bases, the J end lost 6 bases, and 21 bases lay between the germline ends. This CDR3 is 16 amino acids long. Germline CDR1 is MGHRA and CDR2 is YSYEKL. The CDR3 bases are TGCGCCAGCAGCATCTTAGAGGGGGACCGGAGCGATACGCAGTATTTT. Protein: CASSILEGDRSDTQYF.

The chain is built from TRBV10-3 and TRBJ2-7, with D possibly being TRBD1 or TRBD2 (5 bases each). The length of the CDR3 is 13 residues. V dropped 3 bases and J dropped 2 bases, with 8 bases sitting between them. Germline CDR1 and CDR2: ENHRY and SYGVKD. The CDR3 DNA sequence: TGTGCCATCAGTGACAAGGGACCCTACGAGCAGTACTTC. It encodes CAISDKGPYEQYF.